The rows below give T cell receptor beta chains drawn from one sample of a study of T cells in localized non-small cell lung cancer. The repertoire was sequenced with immunoSEQ multiplex PCR; TCRdb's copy has only in-frame clones and lacks some. In the table there are about 2,000 clones, 25% to 30% of which are singletons. The material sequenced was normal lung tissue next to the tumor, taken before any cancer treatment. The receptor set was obtained from a female donor older than 55 with stage I lung adenocarcinoma. Both conserved end residues are part of each CDR3. The D gene is left open where the match is weak. Part of the rows lack a size; the others show once, few, many or a class for expanded clones.

d_gene,abundance,j_gene,v_gene,CDR3aa,CDR3nt
TRBD1,NA,TRBJ2-4,TRBV19,CASSFTGVSAKNIQYF,TGTGCCAGTAGTTTCACAGGGGTATCGGCCAAAAACATTCAGTACTTC
NA,once,TRBJ2-3,TRBV5-1,CASRLAGRGTDTQYF,TGCGCCAGCAGGTTGGCAGGGCGCGGGACAGATACGCAGTATTTT
TRBD2,few,TRBJ2-1,TRBV11-3,CASSLLGAGGANEQFF,TGTGCCAGCAGCCTGCTTGGAGCGGGAGGGGCCAATGAGCAGTTCTTC
TRBD1,medium-sized,TRBJ2-5,TRBV11-3,CASSFGTGQETQYF,TGTGCCAGCAGCTTCGGGACAGGGCAAGAGACCCAGTACTTC
NA,NA,TRBJ1-1,TRBV18,CASSLVGQLASNTEAFF,TGTGCCAGCTCACTAGTAGGCCAGCTAGCATCGAACACTGAAGCTTTCTTT
TRBD2,medium-sized,TRBJ2-1,TRBV6-8,CASSPGTSVGWEQFF,TGTGCCAGCAGTCCCGGGACTAGCGTGGGTTGGGAGCAGTTCTTC
NA,NA,TRBJ2-2,TRBV1,CASSQDRQGAQGGELFF,TGCGCCAGCAGCCAAGATAGGCAGGGGGCGCAGGGCGGGGAGCTGTTTTTT
TRBD1,NA,TRBJ1-1,TRBV10-2,CASSPGQRSMNTEAFF,TGCGCCAGCAGTCCGGGACAGAGGAGCATGAACACTGAAGCTTTCTTT
NA,NA,TRBJ1-1,TRBV30,CAWSLTGDTEAFF,TGTGCCTGGAGTCTAACCGGGGACACTGAAGCTTTCTTT
NA,few,TRBJ2-2,TRBV30,CAWSVHQGDTGELFF,TGTGCCTGGAGTGTACATCAGGGAGACACCGGGGAGCTGTTTTTT
NA,NA,TRBJ2-5,TRBV11-3,CASSLVSGLGGETQYF,TGTGCCAGCAGCTTAGTTTCAGGGTTGGGGGGAGAGACCCAGTACTTC
NA,NA,TRBJ1-5,TRBV9,CASSTGGTQPQHF,TGTGCCAGCAGTACCGGGGGGACTCAGCCCCAGCATTTT
NA,NA,TRBJ1-5,TRBV19,CASSPFLYSGGGDSNQPQHF,TGTGCCAGTAGTCCATTCCTATACTCCGGGGGGGGTGATAGCAATCAGCCCCAGCATTTT
TRBD2,few,TRBJ2-5,TRBV2,CASSGLAGGKTQYF,TGTGCCAGCAGCGGGTTAGCGGGGGGGAAGACCCAGTACTTC
NA,NA,TRBJ2-7,TRBV10-2,CASSEGTSFTSRYF,TGCGCCAGCAGTGAGGGGACCTCATTTACGAGTCGATACTTC
TRBD1,few,TRBJ2-7,TRBV19,CASSFGDRAYEQYF,TGTGCCAGTAGCTTCGGGGACAGGGCGTATGAGCAGTACTTC
TRBD1,NA,TRBJ2-7,TRBV29-1,CSAVGWTGTLYSYEQYF,TGCAGCGCCGTGGGGTGGACAGGCACCCTCTACTCCTACGAGCAGTACTTC
NA,NA,TRBJ1-2,TRBV6-8,CASSNQNPNNYGYTF,TGTGCCAGCAGTAACCAGAATCCAAACAACTATGGCTACACCTTC